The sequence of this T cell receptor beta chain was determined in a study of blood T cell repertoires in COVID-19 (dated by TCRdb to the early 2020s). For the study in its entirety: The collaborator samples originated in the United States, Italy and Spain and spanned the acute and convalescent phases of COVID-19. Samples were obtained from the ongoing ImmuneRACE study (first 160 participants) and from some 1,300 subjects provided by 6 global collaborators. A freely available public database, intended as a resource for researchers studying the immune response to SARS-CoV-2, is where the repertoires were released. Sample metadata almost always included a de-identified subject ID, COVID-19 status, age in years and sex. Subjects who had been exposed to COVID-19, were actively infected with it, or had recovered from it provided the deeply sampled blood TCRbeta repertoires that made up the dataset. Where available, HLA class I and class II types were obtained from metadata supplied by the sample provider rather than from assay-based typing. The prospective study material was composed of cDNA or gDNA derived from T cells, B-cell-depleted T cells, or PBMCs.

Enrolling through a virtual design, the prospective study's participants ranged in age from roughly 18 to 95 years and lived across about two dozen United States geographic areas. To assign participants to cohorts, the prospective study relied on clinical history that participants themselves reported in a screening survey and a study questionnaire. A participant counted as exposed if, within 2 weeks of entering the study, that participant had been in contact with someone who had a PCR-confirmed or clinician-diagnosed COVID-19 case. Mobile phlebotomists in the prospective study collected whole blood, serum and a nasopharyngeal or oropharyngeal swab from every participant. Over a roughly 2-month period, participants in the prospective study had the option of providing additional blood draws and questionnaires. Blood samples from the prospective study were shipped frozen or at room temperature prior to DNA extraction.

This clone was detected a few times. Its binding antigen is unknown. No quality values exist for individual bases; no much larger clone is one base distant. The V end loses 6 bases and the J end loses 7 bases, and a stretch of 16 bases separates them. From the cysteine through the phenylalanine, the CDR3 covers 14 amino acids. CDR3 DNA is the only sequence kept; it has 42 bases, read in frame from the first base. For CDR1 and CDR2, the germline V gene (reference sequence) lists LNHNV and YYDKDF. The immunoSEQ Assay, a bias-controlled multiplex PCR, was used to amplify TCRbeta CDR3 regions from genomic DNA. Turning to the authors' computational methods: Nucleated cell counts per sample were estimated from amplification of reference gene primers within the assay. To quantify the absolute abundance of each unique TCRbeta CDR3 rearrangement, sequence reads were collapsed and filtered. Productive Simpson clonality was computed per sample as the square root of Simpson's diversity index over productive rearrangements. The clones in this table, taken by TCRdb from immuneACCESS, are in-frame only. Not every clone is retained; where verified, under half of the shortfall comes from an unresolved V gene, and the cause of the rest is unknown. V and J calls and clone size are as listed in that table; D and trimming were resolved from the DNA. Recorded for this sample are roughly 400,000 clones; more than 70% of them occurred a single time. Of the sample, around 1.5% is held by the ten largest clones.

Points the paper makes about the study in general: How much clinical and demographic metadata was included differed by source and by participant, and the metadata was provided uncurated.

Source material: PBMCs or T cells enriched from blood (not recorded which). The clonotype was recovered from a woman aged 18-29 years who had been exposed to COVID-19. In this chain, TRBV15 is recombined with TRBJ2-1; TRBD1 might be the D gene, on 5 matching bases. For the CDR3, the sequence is CATRIPGMRNEQFF. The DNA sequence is TGTGCCACCAGAATCCCAGGGATGAGGAATGAGCAGTTCTTC.